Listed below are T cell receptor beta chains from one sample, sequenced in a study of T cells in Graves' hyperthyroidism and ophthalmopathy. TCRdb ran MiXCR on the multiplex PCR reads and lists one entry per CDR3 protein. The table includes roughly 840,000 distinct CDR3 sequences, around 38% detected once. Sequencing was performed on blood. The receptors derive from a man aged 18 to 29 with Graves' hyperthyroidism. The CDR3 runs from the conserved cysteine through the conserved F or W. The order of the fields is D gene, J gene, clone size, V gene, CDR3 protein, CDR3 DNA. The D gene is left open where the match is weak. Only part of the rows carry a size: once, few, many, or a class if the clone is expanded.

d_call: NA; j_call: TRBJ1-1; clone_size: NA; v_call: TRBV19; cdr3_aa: CARTWSTGINTEAFF; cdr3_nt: TGTGCCCGTACTTGGTCAACAGGGATTAACACTGAAGCTTTCTTT
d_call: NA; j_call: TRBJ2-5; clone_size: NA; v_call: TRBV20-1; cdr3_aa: CSAQGSQGTQYF; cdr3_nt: TGCAGCGCCCAGGGCTCCCAGGGGACCCAGTACTTC
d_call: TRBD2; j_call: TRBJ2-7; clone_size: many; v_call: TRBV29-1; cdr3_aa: CSVEGLAGTYEQYF; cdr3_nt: TGCAGCGTTGAGGGACTAGCGGGGACCTACGAGCAGTACTTC
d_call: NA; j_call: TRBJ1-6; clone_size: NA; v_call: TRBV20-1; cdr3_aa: CSARDKGQVDNSPLHF; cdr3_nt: TGCAGTGCTAGAGATAAGGGGCAGGTCGATAATTCACCCCTCCACTTT
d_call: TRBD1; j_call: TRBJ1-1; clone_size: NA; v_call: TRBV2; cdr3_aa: CASSVSGGRNTEAFF; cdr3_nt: TGTGCCAGCAGTGTGTCAGGGGGACGAAACACTGAAGCTTTCTTT
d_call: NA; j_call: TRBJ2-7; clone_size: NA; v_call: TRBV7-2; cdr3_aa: CASSPGPNSVYEQYF; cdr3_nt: TGCGCCAGCAGCCCTGGGCCAAATTCCGTCTACGAGCAGTACTTC
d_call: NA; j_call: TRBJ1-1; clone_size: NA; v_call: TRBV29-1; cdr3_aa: CSRTDLNTEAFF; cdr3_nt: TGCAGTAGGACCGATTTGAACACTGAAGCTTTCTTT
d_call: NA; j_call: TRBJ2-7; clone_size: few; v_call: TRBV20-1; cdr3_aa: CSARDGAASSYEQYF; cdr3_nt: TGCAGTGCTAGAGACGGAGCGGCGAGCTCCTACGAGCAGTACTTC
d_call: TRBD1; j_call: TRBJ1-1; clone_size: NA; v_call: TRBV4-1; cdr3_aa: CASSQPRTGGEAFF; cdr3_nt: TGCGCCAGCAGCCAACCCCGGACAGGAGGCGAAGCTTTCTTT
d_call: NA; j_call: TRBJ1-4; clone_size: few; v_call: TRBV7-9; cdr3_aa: CASSPFSSDKLFF; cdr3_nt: TGTGCCAGCAGCCCTTTTTCGAGTGATAAACTGTTTTTT
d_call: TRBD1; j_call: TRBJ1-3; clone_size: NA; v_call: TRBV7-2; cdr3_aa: CASSPFPTGAGNTIYF; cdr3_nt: TGCGCCAGCAGCCCTTTCCCTACAGGGGCTGGAAACACCATATATTTT
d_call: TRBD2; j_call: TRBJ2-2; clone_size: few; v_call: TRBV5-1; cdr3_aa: CASSSLAGESTGELFF; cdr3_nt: TGTGCCAGCAGCTCGCTAGCGGGAGAGAGCACCGGGGAGCTGTTTTTT
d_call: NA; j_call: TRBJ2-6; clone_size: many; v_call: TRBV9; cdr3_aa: CASSARQSSGANVLTF; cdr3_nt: TGTGCCAGCAGCGCCAGACAGTCCTCTGGGGCCAACGTCCTGACTTTC
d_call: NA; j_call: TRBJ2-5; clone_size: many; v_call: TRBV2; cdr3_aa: CASSVQGSQETQYF; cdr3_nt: TGTGCCAGCAGTGTACAGGGATCCCAAGAGACCCAGTACTTC
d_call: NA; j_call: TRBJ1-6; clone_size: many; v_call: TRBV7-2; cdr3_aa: CASSLVRLNSPLHF; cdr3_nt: TGTGCCAGCAGCTTAGTTCGGCTGAATTCACCCCTCCACTTT
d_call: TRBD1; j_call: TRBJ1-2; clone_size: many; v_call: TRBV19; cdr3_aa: CASSFAGTGIYGYTF; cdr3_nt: TGTGCCAGTAGTTTCGCCGGGACAGGGATTTATGGCTACACCTTC
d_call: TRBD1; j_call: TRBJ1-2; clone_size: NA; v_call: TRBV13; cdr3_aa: CASSLTGSHGYTF; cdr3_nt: TGTGCCAGCAGTCTGACAGGGTCGCATGGCTACACCTTC
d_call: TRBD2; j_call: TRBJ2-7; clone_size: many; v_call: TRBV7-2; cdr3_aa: CASSFHGGSGIEQYF; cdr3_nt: TGTGCCAGCAGCTTCCATGGGGGTAGCGGGATCGAGCAGTACTTC
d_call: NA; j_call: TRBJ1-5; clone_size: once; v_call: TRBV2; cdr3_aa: CASSGTGDVNQPQHF; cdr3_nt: TGTGCCAGCAGTGGTACGGGGGACGTTAATCAGCCCCAGCATTTT
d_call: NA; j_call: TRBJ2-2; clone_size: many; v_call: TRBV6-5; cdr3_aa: CASRRAGELFF; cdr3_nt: TGTGCCAGCCGCAGAGCAGGGGAGCTGTTTTTT
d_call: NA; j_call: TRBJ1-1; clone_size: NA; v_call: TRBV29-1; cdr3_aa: CSVGRAGWGLTEAFF; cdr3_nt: TGCAGCGTGGGGAGGGCGGGCTGGGGGCTCACTGAAGCTTTCTTT
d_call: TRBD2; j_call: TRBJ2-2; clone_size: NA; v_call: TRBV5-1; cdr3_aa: CASSLALAENTGELFF; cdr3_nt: TGCGCCAGCAGCTTGGCACTAGCGGAGAACACCGGGGAGCTGTTTTTT
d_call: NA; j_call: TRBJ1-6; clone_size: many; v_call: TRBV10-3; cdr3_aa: CAIRSLNSPLHF; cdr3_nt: TGTGCCATCAGAAGTTTAAATTCACCCCTCCACTTT
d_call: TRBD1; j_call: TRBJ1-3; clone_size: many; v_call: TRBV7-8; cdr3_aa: CASSYGQGRPGNTIYF; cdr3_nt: TGTGCCAGCAGCTACGGACAGGGCAGGCCGGGAAACACCATATATTTT
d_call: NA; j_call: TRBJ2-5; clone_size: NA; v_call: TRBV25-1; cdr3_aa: CASQGPAETQYF; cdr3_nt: TGTGCCAGCCAGGGGCCAGCGGAGACCCAGTACTTC